This TCR beta chain appears in the sequencing data of a study of OX40 agonist ivuxolimab in advanced cancers. The overall study: Prior anti-PD-1, anti-PD-L1 or anti-CTLA-4 therapy did not bar entry, and roughly 40% had some. Patients achieving partial responses numbered three: one hepatocellular carcinoma case and two cutaneous melanoma cases.

Produced via immunoSEQ multiplex PCR; TCRdb's table is partial and in-frame only. Here the sample spans about 110,000 clones, around 93% being singletons. This CDR3 has 16 amino acids. Germline loops: CDR1 LNHDA, CDR2 SQIVND (reference sequence). J gave up 5 bases and V 3 bases, and 11 bases lay outside the gene matches. Autoimmune disease history or systemic immunosuppression was exclusionary. Sequenced material: CD4+ or CD8+ T cells sorted from blood, taken in a trial of the OX40 agonist ivuxolimab. The TCR comes from an adult with an advanced solid tumor such as melanoma, head and neck, liver or kidney cancer. The V and J genes are TRBV19 and TRBJ2-5; TRBD1 aligns across 8 bases. CDR3 DNA sequence: TGTGCCAGTAGTATCCGCCCGACAGGGGTTTTGGAGACCCAGTACTTC. Its protein product is CASSIRPTGVLETQYF.